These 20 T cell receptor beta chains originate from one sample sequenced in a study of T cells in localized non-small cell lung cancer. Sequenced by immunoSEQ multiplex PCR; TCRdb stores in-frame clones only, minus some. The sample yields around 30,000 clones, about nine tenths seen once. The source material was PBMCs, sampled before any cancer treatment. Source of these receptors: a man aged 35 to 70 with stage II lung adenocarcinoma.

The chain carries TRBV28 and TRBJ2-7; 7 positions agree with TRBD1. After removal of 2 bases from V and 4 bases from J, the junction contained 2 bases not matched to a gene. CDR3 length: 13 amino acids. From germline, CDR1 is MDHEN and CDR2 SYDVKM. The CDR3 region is CASSLGTAYEQYF. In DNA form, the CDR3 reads TGTGCCAGCAGTTTAGGGACAGCTTACGAGCAGTACTTC.

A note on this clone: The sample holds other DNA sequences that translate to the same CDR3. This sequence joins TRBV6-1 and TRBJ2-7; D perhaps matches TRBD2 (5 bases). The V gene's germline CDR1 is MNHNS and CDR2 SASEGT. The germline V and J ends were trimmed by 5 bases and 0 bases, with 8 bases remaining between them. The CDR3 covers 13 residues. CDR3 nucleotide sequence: TGTGCCAGCAGTAGTGAGGGCTCCTACGAGCAGTACTTC. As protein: CASSSEGSYEQYF.

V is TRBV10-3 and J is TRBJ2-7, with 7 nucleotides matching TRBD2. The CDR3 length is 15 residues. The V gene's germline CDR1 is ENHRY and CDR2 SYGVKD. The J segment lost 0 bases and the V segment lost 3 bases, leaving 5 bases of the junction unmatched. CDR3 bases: TGTGCCATCAGTGACGAGCGGGACCGCTCCTACGAGCAGTACTTC. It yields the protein CAISDERDRSYEQYF.

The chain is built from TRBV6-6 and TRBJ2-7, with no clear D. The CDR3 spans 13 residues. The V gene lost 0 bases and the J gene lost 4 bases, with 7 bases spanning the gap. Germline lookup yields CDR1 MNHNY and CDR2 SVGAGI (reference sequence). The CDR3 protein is CASSYSSRYEQYF. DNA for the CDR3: TGTGCCAGCAGTTACTCGAGTCGGTACGAGCAGTACTTC.

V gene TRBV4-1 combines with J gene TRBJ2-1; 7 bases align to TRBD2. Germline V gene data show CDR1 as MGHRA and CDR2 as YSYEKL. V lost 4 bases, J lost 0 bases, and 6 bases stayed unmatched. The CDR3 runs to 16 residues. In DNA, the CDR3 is TGCGCCAGCAGCCCCTTGGGAGGGGACTCCTACAATGAGCAGTTCTTC. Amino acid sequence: CASSPLGGDSYNEQFF.

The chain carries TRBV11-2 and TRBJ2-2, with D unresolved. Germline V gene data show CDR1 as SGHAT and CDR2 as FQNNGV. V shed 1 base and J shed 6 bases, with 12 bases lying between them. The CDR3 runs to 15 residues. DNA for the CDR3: TGTGCCAGCAGCTTAGTTCGTTCCGGAGCCGGGGAGCTGTTTTTT. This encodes CASSLVRSGAGELFF.

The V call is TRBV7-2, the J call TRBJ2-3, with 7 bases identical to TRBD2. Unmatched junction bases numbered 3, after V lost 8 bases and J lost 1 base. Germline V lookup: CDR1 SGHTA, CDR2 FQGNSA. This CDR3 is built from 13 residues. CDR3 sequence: CASGLEGTDTQYF. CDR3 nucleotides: TGTGCCAGCGGACTAGAGGGCACAGATACGCAGTATTTT. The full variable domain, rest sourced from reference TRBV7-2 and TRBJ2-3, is GAGVSQSPSNKVTEKGKDVELRCDPISGHTALYWYRQSLGQGLEFLIYFQGNSAPDKSGLPSDRFSAERTGGSVSTLTIQRTQQEDSAVYLCASGLEGTDTQYFGPGTRLTVL.

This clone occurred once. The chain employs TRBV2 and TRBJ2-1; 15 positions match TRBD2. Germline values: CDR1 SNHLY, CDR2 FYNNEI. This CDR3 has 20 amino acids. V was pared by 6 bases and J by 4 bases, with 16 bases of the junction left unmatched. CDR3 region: CASSNERGTSGRNQYNEQFF. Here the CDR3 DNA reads TGTGCCAGCAGCAACGAACGCGGGACTAGCGGGAGGAACCAATACAATGAGCAGTTCTTC.

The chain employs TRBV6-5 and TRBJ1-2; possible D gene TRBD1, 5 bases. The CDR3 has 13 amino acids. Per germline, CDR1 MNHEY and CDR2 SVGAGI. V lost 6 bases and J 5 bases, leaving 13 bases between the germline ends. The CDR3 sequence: CASRPGTLYGYTF. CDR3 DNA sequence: TGTGCCAGCAGACCCGGGACGCTTTATGGCTACACCTTC.

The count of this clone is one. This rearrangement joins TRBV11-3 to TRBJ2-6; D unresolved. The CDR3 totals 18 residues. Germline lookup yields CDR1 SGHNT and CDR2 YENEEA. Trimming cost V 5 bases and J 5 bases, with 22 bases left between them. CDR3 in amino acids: CASSRFQSRQSRANVLTF. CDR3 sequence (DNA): TGTGCCAGCAGCAGGTTTCAATCTCGACAAAGTCGGGCCAACGTCCTGACTTTC.

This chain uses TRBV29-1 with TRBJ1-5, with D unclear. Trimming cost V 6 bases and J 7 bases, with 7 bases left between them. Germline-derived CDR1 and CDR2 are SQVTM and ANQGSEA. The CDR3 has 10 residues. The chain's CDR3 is CSVGSQPQHF. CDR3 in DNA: TGCAGCGTGGGATCCCAGCCCCAGCATTTT.

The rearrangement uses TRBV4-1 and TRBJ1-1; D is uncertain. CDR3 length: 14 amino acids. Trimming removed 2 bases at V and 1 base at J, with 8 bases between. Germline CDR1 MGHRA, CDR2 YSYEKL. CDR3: CASSQRSENTEAFF. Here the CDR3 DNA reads TGCGCCAGCAGCCAAAGATCCGAGAACACTGAAGCTTTCTTT.

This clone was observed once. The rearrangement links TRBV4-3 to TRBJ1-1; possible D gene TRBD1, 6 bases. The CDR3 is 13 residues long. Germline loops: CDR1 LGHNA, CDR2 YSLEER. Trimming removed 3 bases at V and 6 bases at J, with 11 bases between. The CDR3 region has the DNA TGCGCCAGCAGCCAGGAGGGGGGGGCTGAAGCTTTCTTT. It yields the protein CASSQEGGAEAFF.

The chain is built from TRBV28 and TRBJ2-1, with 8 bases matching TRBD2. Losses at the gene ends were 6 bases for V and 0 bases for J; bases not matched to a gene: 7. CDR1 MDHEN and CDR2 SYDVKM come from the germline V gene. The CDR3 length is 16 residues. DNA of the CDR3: TGTGCCAGCAGCCCAAAAAGCGGGAGCTCCTACAATGAGCAGTTCTTC. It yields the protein CASSPKSGSSYNEQFF.

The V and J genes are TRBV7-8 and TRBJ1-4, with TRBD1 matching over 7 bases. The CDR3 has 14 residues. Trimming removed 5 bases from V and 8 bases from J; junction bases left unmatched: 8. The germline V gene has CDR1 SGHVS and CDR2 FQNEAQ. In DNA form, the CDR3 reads TGTGCCAGCAGCAAGGGGGCGTTGAGGGAAAAACTGTTTTTT. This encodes CASSKGALREKLFF.

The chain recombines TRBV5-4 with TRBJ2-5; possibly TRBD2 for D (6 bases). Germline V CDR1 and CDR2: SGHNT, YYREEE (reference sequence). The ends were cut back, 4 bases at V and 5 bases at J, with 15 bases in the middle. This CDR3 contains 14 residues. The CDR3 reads CASSRPGGGETQYF. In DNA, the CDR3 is TGTGCCAGCAGCCGCCCCGGGGGAGGCGAGACCCAGTACTTC.

In nucleotides, the CDR3 is TGCGCCAGCAGCCAAGGACTAGCGGGGGACTACGAGCAGTACTTC. Residues: CASSQGLAGDYEQYF. The J gene is TRBJ2-7, the V gene TRBV4-3, with 12 bases fitting TRBD2. CDR3 size: 15 residues. Germline V lookup: CDR1 LGHNA, CDR2 YSLEER. Trimming removed 1 base from V and 3 bases from J; junction bases left unmatched: 1.

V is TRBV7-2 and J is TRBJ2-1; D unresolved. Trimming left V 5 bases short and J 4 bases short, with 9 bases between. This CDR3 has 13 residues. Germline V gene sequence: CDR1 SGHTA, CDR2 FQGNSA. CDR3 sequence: CASSPETYNEQFF. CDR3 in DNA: TGTGCCAGCAGCCCGGAGACTTACAATGAGCAGTTCTTC. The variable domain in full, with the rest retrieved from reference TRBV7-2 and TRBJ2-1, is GAGVSQSPSNKVTEKGKDVELRCDPISGHTALYWYRQSLGQGLEFLIYFQGNSAPDKSGLPSDRFSAERTGGSVSTLTIQRTQQEDSAVYLCASSPETYNEQFFGPGTRLTVL.

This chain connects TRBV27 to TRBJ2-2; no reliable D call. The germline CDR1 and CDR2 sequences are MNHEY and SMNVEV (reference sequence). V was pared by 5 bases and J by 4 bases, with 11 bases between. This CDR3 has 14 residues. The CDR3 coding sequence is TGTGCCAGCAGTGTCCGACGGTCCACCGGGGAGCTGTTTTTT. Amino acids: CASSVRRSTGELFF.

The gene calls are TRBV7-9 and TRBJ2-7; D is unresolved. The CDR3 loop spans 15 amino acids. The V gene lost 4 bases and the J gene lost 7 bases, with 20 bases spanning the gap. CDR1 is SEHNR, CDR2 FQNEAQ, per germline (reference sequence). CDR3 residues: CASSYETALRREQYF. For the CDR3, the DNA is TGTGCCAGCAGCTACGAGACTGCCCTTCGAAGGGAGCAGTACTTC.